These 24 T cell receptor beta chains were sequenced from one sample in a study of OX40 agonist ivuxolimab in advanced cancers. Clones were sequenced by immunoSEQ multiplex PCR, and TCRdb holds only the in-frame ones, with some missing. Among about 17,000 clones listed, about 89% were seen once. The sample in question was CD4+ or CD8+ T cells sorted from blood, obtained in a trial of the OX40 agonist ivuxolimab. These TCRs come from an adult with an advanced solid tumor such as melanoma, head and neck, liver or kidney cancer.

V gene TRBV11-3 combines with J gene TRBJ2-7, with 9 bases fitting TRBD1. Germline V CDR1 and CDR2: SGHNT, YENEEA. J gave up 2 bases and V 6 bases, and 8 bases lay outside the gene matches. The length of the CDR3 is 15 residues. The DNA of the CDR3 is TGTGCCAGCAGAAACCGGGACAGGGTCACCTACGAGCAGTACTTC. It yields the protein CASRNRDRVTYEQYF.

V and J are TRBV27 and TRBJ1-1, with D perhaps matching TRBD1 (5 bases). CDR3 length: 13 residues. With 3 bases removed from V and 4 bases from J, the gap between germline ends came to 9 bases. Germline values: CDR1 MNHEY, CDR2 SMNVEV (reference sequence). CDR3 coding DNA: TGTGCCAGCAGTTTTGGGGGAGTCACTGAAGCTTTCTTT. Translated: CASSFGGVTEAFF.

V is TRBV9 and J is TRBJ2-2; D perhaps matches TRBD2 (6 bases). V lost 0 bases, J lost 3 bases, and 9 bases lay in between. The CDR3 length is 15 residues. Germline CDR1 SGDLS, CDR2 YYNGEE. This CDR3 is CASSVAGADTGELFF. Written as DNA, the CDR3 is TGTGCCAGCAGCGTAGCGGGAGCGGACACCGGGGAGCTGTTTTTT. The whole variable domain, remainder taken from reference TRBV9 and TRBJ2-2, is DSGVTQTPKHLITATGQRVTLRCSPRSGDLSVYWYQQSLDQGLQFLIQYYNGEERAKGNILERFSAQQFPDLHSELNLSSLELGDSALYFCASSVAGADTGELFFGEGSRLTVL.

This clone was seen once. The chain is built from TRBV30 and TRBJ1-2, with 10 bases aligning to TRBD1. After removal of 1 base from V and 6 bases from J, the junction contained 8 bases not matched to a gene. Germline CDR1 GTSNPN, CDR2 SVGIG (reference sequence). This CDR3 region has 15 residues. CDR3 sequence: CAWSAGDRGGNGYTF. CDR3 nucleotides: TGTGCCTGGAGTGCCGGGGACAGGGGAGGGAATGGCTACACCTTC.

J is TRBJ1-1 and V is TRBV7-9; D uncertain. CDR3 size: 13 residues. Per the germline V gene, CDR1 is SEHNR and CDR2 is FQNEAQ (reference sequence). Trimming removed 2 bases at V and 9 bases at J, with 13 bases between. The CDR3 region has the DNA TGTGCCAGCAGCTTAACCCAGGAGGCTAAAGCTTTCTTT. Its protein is CASSLTQEAKAFF.

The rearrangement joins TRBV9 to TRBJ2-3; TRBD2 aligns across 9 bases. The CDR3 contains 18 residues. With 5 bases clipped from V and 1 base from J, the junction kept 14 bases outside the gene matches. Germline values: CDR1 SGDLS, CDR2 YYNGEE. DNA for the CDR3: TGTGCCAGCAGTTCCTCCCTCCATTTAGCGGGAGGCACAGATACGCAGTATTTT. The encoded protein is CASSSSLHLAGGTDTQYF.

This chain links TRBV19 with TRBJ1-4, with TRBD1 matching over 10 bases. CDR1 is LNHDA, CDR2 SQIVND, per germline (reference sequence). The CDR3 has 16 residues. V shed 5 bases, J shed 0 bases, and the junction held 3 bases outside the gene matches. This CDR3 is CASSWDRGATNEKLFF. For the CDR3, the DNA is TGTGCCAGTAGTTGGGACAGGGGTGCAACTAATGAAAAACTGTTTTTT.

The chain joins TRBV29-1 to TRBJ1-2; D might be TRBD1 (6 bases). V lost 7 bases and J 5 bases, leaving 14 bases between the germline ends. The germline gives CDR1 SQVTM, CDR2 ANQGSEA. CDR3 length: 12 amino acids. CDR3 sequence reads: CSAGTPAYGYTF. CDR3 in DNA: TGCAGCGCAGGGACACCCGCTTATGGCTACACCTTC.

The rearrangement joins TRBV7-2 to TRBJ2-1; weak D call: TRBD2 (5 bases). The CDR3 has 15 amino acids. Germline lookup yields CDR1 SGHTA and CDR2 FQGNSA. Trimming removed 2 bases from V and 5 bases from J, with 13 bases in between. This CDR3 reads CASSLLGMLNNEQFF. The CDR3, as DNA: TGTGCCAGCAGCTTACTCGGGATGCTTAACAATGAGCAGTTCTTC.

CDR3 DNA: TGTGCCAGTAGTACTCTTGGGGGCCGATACTATGGCTACACCTTC. Translated: CASSTLGGRYYGYTF. The chain couples TRBV19 to TRBJ1-2; D possibly corresponds to TRBD1 (6 bases). The V gene lost 4 bases and the J gene lost 3 bases, with 15 bases spanning the gap. Looked up from germline, CDR1 is LNHDA and CDR2 is SQIVND (reference sequence). The CDR3 contains 15 residues.

CDR3 DNA sequence: TGTGCCACCACGGCAACCACCGGGGAGCTGTTTTTT. Encoded protein: CATTATTGELFF. The chain joins TRBV30 to TRBJ2-2; D not resolved. Looked up from germline, CDR1 is GTSNPN and CDR2 is SVGIG (reference sequence). Trimming took 8 bases from V and 4 from J, leaving 11 bases between them. There are 12 residues in the CDR3.

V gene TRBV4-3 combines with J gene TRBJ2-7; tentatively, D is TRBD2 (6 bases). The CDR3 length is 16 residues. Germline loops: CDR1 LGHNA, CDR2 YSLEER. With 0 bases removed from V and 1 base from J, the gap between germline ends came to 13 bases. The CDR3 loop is CASSQDRGSGSYEQYF. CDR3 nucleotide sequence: TGCGCCAGCAGCCAAGATCGTGGTAGCGGATCCTACGAGCAGTACTTC.

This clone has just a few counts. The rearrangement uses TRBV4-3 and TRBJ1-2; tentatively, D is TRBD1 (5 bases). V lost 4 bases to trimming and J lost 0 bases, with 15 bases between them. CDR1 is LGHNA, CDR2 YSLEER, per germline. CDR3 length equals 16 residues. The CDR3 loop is CASSLYRTSANYGYTF. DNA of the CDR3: TGCGCCAGCAGCCTATACCGGACATCGGCTAACTATGGCTACACCTTC.

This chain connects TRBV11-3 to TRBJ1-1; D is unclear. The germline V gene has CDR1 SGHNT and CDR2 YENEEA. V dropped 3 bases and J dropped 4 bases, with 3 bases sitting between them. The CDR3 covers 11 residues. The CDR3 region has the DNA TGTGCCAGCAGCTTCCCCACTGAAGCTTTCTTT. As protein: CASSFPTEAFF. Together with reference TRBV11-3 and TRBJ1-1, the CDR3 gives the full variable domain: EAGVVQSPRYKIIEKKQPVAFWCNPISGHNTLYWYLQNLGQGPELLIRYENEEAVDDSQLPKDRFSAERLKGVDSTLKIQPAELGDSAVYLCASSFPTEAFFGQGTRLTVV.

In DNA form, the CDR3 reads TGTGCCAGCAGCTCCGGGACAGGGGCCCGCGAGCAGTACTTC. Its protein product is CASSSGTGAREQYF. This chain joins TRBV7-9 and TRBJ2-7, with 10 bases fitting TRBD1. The CDR3 has 14 amino acids. Trimming took 4 bases from V and 6 from J; bases not matched to a gene: 6. Germline V gene sequence: CDR1 SEHNR, CDR2 FQNEAQ (reference sequence).

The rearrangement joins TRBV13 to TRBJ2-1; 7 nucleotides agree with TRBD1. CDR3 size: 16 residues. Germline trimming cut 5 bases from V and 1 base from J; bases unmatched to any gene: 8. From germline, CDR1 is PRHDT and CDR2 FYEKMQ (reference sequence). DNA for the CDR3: TGTGCCAGCAGCACTACAGGGGAATGGTCCTACAATGAGCAGTTCTTC. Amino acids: CASSTTGEWSYNEQFF.

The CDR3 loop is CAWSVHGAKAFF. In nucleotides, the CDR3 is TGTGCCTGGAGTGTACATGGAGCCAAAGCTTTCTTT. V gene TRBV30 combines with J gene TRBJ1-1; no definite D call. The CDR3 consists of 12 residues. Germline CDR1 GTSNPN, CDR2 SVGIG (reference sequence). V was shortened by 0 bases and J by 9 bases, with 11 bases between the two germline ends.

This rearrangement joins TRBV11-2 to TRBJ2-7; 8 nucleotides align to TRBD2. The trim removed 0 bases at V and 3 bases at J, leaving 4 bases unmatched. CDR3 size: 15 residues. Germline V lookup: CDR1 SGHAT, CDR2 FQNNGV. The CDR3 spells CASSLELAENYEQYF. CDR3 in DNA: TGTGCCAGCAGCTTAGAACTAGCGGAAAACTACGAGCAGTACTTC.

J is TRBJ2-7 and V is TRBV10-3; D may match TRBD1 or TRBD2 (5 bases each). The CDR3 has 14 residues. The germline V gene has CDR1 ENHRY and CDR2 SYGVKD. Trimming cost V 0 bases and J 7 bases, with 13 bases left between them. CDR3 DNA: TGTGCCATCAGTGAGTCTGGGGGACGAGGGGAGCAGTACTTC. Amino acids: CAISESGGRGEQYF.

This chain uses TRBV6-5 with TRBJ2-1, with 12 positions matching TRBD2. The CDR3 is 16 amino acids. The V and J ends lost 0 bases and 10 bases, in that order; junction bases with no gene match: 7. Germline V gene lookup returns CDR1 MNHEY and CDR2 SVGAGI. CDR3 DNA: TGTGCCAGCAGTTACTCGGTCCTAGCGGGAGGGTCGGAGCAGTTCTTC. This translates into CASSYSVLAGGSEQFF.

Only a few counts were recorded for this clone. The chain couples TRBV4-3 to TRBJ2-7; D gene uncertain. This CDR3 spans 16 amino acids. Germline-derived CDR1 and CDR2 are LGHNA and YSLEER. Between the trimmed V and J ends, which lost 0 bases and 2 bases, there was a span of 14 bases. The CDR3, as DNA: TGCGCCAGCAGCCAAGAGGAGAAGGCAGACACCTACGAGCAGTACTTC. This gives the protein CASSQEEKADTYEQYF.

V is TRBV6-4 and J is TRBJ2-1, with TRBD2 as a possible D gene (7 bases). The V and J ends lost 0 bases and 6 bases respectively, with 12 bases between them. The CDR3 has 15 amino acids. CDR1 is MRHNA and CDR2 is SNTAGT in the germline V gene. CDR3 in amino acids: CASSDSEGGGNEQFF. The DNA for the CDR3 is TGTGCCAGCAGTGACTCAGAGGGAGGGGGCAATGAGCAGTTCTTC.

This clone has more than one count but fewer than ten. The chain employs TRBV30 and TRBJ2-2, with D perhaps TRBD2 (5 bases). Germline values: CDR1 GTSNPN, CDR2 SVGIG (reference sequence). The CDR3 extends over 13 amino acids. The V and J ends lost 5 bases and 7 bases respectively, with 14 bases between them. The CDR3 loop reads CAWVGGTGGELFF. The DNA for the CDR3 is TGTGCCTGGGTAGGAGGTACGGGCGGGGAGCTGTTTTTT.

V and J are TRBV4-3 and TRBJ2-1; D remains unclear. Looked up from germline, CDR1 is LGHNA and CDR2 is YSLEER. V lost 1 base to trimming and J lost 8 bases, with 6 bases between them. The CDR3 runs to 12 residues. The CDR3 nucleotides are TGCGCCAGCAGCCAAGCTTCCGATGAGCAGTTCTTC. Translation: CASSQASDEQFF.